What follows describes a single T cell receptor (beta chain). The antigen remains undetermined. In germline, CDR1 is MNHEY, CDR2 SVGAGI. CDR3 length: 14 residues. Trimming cost V 7 bases and J 6 bases; bases outside gene matches: 4. The sample comes from a study of cytomegalovirus exposure and HLA in healthy donors. Study-level points and caveats: In an earlier analysis, most TCR beta V segments were productive about 87% or about 30% of the time.

PCR primers comprised 60 Vbeta and 13 Jbeta primers. Sequenced by immunoSEQ multiplex PCR; TCRdb stores in-frame clones only, minus some. The top ten hold roughly 1.6% of the sample, which has 170,000 or so clones, over 80% seen once. The TCR sequence derives from a man aged 45 to 65 in good health and CMV-seronegative. Source material: PBMCs. The rearrangement links TRBV6-5 to TRBJ1-4, with 11 bases identical to TRBD1. Written as DNA, the CDR3 is TGTGCCAGCAATCCGGGACAGGGGGATGAAAAACTGTTTTTT. Translated: CASNPGQGDEKLFF.